Sequencing of this T cell receptor beta chain was carried out in a study of T cells in tumors after PD-1 blockade. In the study overall: Treatment was either pembrolizumab 200 mg every 3 weeks or cemiplimab 350 mg every 2 weeks.

Germline CDR1 is WSHSY and CDR2 is SAAADI. CDR3 length equals 13 residues. After removal of 6 bases from V and 7 bases from J, the junction contained 6 bases not matched to a gene. Data came from immunoSEQ multiplex PCR; TCRdb stores just in-frame clones and leaves some out. The profile shows about 14,000 clones, 80% to 85% of them singletons. The gene calls are TRBV10-2 and TRBJ1-2; TRBD1 aligns across 9 bases. The clonotype was recovered from a human donor with basal cell carcinoma. Material: PBMCs, obtained after anti-PD-1 treatment. CDR3 amino acids: CASRPDRGSGYTF. The CDR3 region has the DNA TGCGCCAGCAGGCCGGACAGGGGCAGTGGCTACACCTTC.